Below are 14 T cell receptor beta chains sequenced from a single sample in a study of blood T cell repertoires in COVID-19. The table came from immunoSEQ multiplex PCR; TCRdb's copy has only in-frame clones and leaves some out. This sample has a few hundred thousand clones, with about 83% found just once. Sequencing was carried out using peripheral blood. All receptors derive from an elderly man with acute or convalescent COVID-19.

The V gene is TRBV24-1, the J gene TRBJ1-5; a weak D match, TRBD1 (6 bases). Germline V CDR1 and CDR2: KGHDR, SFDVKD. The V end was cut by 4 bases, the J end by 7 bases, with 16 bases between. This CDR3 is built from 15 residues. The CDR3 spells CATSDSRQARQPQHF. The CDR3 DNA follows: TGTGCCACCAGTGACTCCAGACAGGCCAGGCAGCCCCAGCATTTT.

The chain couples TRBV10-2 to TRBJ2-3, with 7 bases that match TRBD2. Trimming at V came to 2 bases and at J to 6 bases, leaving 2 bases not matched to a gene. Germline assignment: CDR1 WSHSY and CDR2 SAAADI. This CDR3 contains 13 residues. The CDR3 sequence: CASSEAGVDTQYF. CDR3 in DNA: TGCGCCAGCAGTGAGGCGGGGGTTGATACGCAGTATTTT.

This CDR3 reads CASSQAGHQNTEAFF. The CDR3 DNA sequence: TGTGCCAGCAGCCAAGCCGGACATCAGAACACTGAAGCTTTCTTT. The chain employs TRBV3-1 (or the pseudogene TRBV3-2) and TRBJ1-1; the D gene is possibly TRBD1 (5 bases). The CDR3 covers 15 residues. Germline V gives CDR1 LGHDT, CDR2 YNNKEL (reference sequence). The ends were cut back, 1 base at V and 1 base at J, with 10 bases in the middle.

The chain joins TRBV7-9 to TRBJ2-3, with D maybe TRBD1 (5 bases). This CDR3 contains 13 residues. Trimming cost V 3 bases and J 1 base, with 5 bases left between them. Germline lookup yields CDR1 SEHNR and CDR2 FQNEAQ (reference sequence). The chain's CDR3 is CASSLTGTDTQYF. The DNA of the CDR3 is TGTGCCAGCAGCTTGACAGGCACAGATACGCAGTATTTT.

The gene calls are TRBV10-3 and TRBJ2-7; D not certain. The CDR3 covers 11 residues. The germline gives CDR1 ENHRY, CDR2 SYGVKD. V was clipped by 3 bases and J by 5 bases, with 5 bases between them. CDR3 in amino acids: CAISELDEQYF. DNA for the CDR3: TGTGCCATCAGTGAACTGGACGAGCAGTACTTC.

This chain links TRBV28 with TRBJ1-2, with TRBD1 matching 9 bases. The CDR3 is made up of 15 amino acids. Trimming took 8 bases from V and 7 from J; bases not matched to a gene: 14. CDR1 and CDR2 from the germline V gene are MDHEN and SYDVKM. CDR3 amino acids: CASFRQGVGSGGYTF. In DNA form, the CDR3 reads TGTGCCAGCTTCCGACAGGGGGTAGGATCCGGTGGCTACACCTTC.

CDR3 amino acids: CASSPRTSGIRKNIQYF. For the CDR3, the DNA is TGTGCCAGCAGCCCTAGGACTAGCGGGATTCGTAAAAACATTCAGTACTTC. The J gene is TRBJ2-4, the V gene TRBV6-2 or TRBV6-3, with 12 bases fitting TRBD2. Germline V CDR1 and CDR2: MNHEY, SVGEGT. After removal of 6 bases from V and 4 bases from J, the junction contained 10 bases not matched to a gene. The CDR3 sequence is 17 residues long.

The rearrangement joins TRBV11-3 to TRBJ2-1; 9 nucleotides agree with TRBD2. The V gene's germline CDR1 is SGHNT and CDR2 YENEEA. V shed 2 bases and J 7 bases; nucleotides not matched to a gene: 9. The CDR3 is 16 amino acids. The DNA for the CDR3 is TGTGCCAGCAGCTTAAGAGAAGCTAGCGGGAAGAATGAGCAGTTCTTC. It codes for CASSLREASGKNEQFF.

The chain joins TRBV3-1 (or the pseudogene TRBV3-2) to TRBJ1-4, with 7 bases fitting TRBD1. V was pared by 3 bases and J by 8 bases, with 3 bases of the junction left unmatched. This CDR3 is built from 13 residues. Germline V gene data show CDR1 as LGHDT and CDR2 as YNNKEL (reference sequence). CDR3 sequence reads: CASSHGTEEKLFF. Written as DNA, the CDR3 is TGTGCCAGCAGCCACGGGACAGAAGAAAAACTGTTTTTT.

The chain uses TRBV5-1 and TRBJ1-1; D is perhaps TRBD1 (5 bases). V lost 5 bases and J 1 base, leaving 21 bases between the germline ends. The CDR3 spans 17 residues. CDR1 and CDR2 from the germline V gene are SGHRS and YFSETQ. The DNA for the CDR3 is TGCGCCAGCAGTACCAACTCGGGGGGGAGTCCGAACACTGAAGCTTTCTTT. This codes for CASSTNSGGSPNTEAFF.

The chain links TRBV13 to TRBJ2-1, with 10 bases lining up with TRBD2. CDR1 and CDR2 (germline): PRHDT, FYEKMQ (reference sequence). The CDR3 consists of 15 residues. V trimming: 2 bases; J trimming: 7 bases; junction bases outside the gene matches: 5. CDR3 loop: CASSLTGLAVNEQFF. The CDR3 DNA is TGTGCCAGCAGCTTAACAGGACTAGCGGTAAATGAGCAGTTCTTC.

The gene calls are TRBV5-1 and TRBJ1-2; 7 bases map to TRBD1. The CDR3 is 14 residues long. Germline V gene data show CDR1 as SGHRS and CDR2 as YFSETQ. V shed 0 bases, J shed 4 bases, and the junction held 3 bases outside the gene matches. CDR3 nucleotides: TGCGCCAGCAGCTTGGAGGCAGGGGGCTATGGCTACACCTTC. It encodes CASSLEAGGYGYTF.

The chain is built from TRBV2 and TRBJ1-4; 9 bases match TRBD1. Germline trimming cut 6 bases from V and 10 bases from J; bases unmatched to any gene: 12. The CDR3 is made up of 15 amino acids. Germline loops: CDR1 SNHLY, CDR2 FYNNEI. CDR3 sequence reads: CASRGGQGYTRKLFF. CDR3 coding DNA: TGTGCCAGCAGGGGGGGACAGGGATATACACGAAAACTGTTTTTT. The entire variable domain, with the rest obtained from reference TRBV2 and TRBJ1-4, is as follows: EPEVTQTPSHQVTQMGQEVILRCVPISNHLYFYWYRQILGQKVEFLVSFYNNEISEKSEIFDDQFSVERPDGSNFTLKIRSTKLEDSAMYFCASRGGQGYTRKLFFGSGTQLSVL.

V is TRBV27 and J is TRBJ1-6; possibly TRBD1 for D (6 bases). With 2 bases removed from V and 5 bases from J, the gap between germline ends came to 16 bases. The CDR3 length is 17 residues. Germline V gene data show CDR1 as MNHEY and CDR2 as SMNVEV (reference sequence). The chain's CDR3 is CASSLGGHGKNNSPLHF. CDR3 DNA: TGTGCCAGCAGTTTAGGGGGCCACGGGAAGAATAATTCACCCCTCCACTTT.